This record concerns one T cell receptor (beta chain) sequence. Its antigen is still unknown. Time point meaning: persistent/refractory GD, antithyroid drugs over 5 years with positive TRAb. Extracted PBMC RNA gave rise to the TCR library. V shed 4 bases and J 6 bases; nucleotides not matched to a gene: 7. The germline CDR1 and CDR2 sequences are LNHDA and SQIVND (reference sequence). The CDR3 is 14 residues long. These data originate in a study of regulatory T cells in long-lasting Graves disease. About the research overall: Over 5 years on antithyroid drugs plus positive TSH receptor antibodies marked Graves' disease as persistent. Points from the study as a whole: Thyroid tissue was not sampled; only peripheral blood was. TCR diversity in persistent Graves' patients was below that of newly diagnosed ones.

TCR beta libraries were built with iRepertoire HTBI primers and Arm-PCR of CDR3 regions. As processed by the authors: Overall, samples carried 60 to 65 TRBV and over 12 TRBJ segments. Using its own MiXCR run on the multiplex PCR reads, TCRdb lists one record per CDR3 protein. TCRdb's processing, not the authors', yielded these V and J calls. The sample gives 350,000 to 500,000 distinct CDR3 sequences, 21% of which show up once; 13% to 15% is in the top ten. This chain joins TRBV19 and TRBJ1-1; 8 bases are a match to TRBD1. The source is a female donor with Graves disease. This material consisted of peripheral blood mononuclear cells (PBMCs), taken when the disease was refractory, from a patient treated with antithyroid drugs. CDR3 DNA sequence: TGTGCCAGTAGTAACGACGACAGGGGACCTGAAGCTTTCTTT. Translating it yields CASSNDDRGPEAFF.